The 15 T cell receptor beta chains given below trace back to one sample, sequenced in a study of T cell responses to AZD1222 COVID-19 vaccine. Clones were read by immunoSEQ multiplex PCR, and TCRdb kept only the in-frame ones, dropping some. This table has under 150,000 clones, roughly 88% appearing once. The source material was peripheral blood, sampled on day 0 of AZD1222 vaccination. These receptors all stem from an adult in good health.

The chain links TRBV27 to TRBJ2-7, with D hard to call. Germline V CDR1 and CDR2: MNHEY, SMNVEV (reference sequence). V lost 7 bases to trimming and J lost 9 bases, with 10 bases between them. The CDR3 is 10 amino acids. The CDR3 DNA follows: TGTGCCAGCACCTCCCCCGGGCAGTACTTC. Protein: CASTSPGQYF.

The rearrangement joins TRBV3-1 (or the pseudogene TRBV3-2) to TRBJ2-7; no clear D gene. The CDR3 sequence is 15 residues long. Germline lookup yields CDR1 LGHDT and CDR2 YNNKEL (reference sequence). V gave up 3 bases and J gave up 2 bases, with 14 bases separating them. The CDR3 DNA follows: TGTGCCAGCAGCCATTCCGCGAAGGGTGCCTACGAGCAGTACTTC. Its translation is CASSHSAKGAYEQYF.

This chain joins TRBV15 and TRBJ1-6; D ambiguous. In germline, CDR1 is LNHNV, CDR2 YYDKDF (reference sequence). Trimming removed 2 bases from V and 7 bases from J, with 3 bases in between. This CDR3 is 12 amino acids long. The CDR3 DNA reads TGTGCCACCAGCAGACCAAATTCACCCCTCCACTTT. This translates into CATSRPNSPLHF. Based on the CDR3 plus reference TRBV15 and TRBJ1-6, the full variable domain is DAMVIQNPRYQVTQFGKPVTLSCSQTLNHNVMYWYQQKSSQAPKLLFHYYDKDFNNEADTPDNFQSRRPNTSFCFLDIRSPGLGDTAMYLCATSRPNSPLHFGNGTRLTVT.

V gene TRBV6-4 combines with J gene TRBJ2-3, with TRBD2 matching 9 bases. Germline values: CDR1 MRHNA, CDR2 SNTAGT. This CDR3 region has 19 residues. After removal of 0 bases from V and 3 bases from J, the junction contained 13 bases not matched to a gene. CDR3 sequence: CASSDSTGGQGLATDTQYF. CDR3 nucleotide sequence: TGTGCCAGCAGTGACTCCACAGGCGGTCAGGGACTAGCTACAGATACGCAGTATTTT.

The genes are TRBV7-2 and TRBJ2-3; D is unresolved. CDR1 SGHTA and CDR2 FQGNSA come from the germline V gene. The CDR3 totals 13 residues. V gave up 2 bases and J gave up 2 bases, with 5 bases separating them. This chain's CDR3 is CASSLTHTDTQYF. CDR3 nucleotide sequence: TGTGCCAGCAGCTTAACCCACACAGATACGCAGTATTTT.

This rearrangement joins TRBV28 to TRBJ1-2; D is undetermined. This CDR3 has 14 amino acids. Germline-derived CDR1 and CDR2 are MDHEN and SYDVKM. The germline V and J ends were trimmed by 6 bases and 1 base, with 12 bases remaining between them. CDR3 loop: CASRLVGVNYGYTF. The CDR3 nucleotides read TGTGCCAGCAGGTTGGTTGGGGTTAACTATGGCTACACCTTC.

CDR3 in amino acids: CAKPGHLKYSNQPQHF. In DNA, the CDR3 is TGTGCCAAACCGGGTCACCTAAAGTATAGCAATCAGCCCCAGCATTTT. V usage is TRBV5-4 and J usage is TRBJ1-5; D remains unclear. V was cut by 9 bases and J by 0 bases, with 19 bases left in between. From germline, CDR1 is SGHNT and CDR2 YYREEE (reference sequence). The CDR3 runs 16 residues.

CDR3 sequence (DNA): TGTGCCAGCAGTTACACCGGGTCGCACTCTGCGTCGCCCCTCCACTTT. Encoded protein: CASSYTGSHSASPLHF. The V gene is TRBV6-5, the J gene TRBJ1-6, with unresolved D. Germline-derived CDR1 and CDR2 are MNHEY and SVGAGI. The CDR3 consists of 16 residues. V was clipped by 2 bases and J by 13 bases, with 21 bases between them.

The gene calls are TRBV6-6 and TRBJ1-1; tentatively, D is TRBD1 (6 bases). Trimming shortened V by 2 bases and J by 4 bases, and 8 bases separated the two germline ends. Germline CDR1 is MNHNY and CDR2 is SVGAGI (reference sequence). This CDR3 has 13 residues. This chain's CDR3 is CASSYQGSTEAFF. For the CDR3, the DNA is TGTGCCAGCAGTTACCAGGGGAGCACTGAAGCTTTCTTT.

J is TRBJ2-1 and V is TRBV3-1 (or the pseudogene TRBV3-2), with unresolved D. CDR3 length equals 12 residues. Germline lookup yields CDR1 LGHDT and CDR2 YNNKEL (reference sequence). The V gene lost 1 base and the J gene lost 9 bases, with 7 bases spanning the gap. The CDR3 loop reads CASSQVGSEQFF. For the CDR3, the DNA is TGTGCCAGCAGCCAAGTCGGGTCTGAGCAGTTCTTC.

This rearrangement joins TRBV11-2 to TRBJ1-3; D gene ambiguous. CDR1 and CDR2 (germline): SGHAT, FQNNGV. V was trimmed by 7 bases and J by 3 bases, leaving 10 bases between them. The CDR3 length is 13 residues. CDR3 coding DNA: TGTGCCAGCAAGGTGGAGGGTGGAAACACCATATATTTT. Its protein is CASKVEGGNTIYF.

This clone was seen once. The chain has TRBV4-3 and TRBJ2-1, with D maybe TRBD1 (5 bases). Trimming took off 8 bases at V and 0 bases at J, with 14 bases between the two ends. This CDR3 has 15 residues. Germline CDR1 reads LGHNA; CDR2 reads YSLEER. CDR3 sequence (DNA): TGCGCCAGCGCCTGGGGCCTTGACTCCTACAATGAGCAGTTCTTC. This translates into CASAWGLDSYNEQFF.

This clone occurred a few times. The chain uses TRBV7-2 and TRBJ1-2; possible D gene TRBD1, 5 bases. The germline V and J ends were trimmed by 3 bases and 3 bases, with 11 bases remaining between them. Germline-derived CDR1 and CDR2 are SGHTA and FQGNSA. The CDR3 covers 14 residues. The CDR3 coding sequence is TGTGCCAGCAGCTTTGGTGGGGGTGACTATGGCTACACCTTC. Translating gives CASSFGGGDYGYTF. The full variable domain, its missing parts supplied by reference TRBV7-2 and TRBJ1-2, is GAGVSQSPSNKVTEKGKDVELRCDPISGHTALYWYRQSLGQGLEFLIYFQGNSAPDKSGLPSDRFSAERTGGSVSTLTIQRTQQEDSAVYLCASSFGGGDYGYTFGSGTRLTVV.

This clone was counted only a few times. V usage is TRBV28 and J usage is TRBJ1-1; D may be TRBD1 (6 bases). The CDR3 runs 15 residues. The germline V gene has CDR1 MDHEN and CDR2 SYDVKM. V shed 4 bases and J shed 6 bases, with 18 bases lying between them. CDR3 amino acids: CASSSHLDRHAEAFF. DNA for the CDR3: TGTGCCAGCAGTTCCCACCTCGACAGGCACGCTGAAGCTTTCTTT.

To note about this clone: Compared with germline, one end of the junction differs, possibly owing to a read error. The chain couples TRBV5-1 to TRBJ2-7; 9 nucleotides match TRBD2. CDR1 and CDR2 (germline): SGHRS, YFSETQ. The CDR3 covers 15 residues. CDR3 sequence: CARSWRGAGGSEQYF. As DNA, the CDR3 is TGCGCCCGCAGCTGGCGGGGGGCGGGGGGGAGCGAGCAGTACTTC.